Below are 19 T cell receptor beta chains sequenced from a single sample in a study of blood T cell repertoires in COVID-19. Using immunoSEQ multiplex PCR, the repertoire was profiled, and TCRdb retains in-frame clones only, with some absent. The data show about 150,000 clones, with 75% to 90% seen just once and 10% to 15% held by the top ten. Sequencing input: peripheral blood. The receptors originated from a man between 18 and 35 years old with COVID-19, enrolled during active disease.

The gene calls are TRBV29-1 and TRBJ2-5, with 8 bases aligning to TRBD1. CDR1 is SQVTM and CDR2 is ANQGSEA in the germline V gene. The junction had 7 bases not matched to a gene; V was cut back by 6 bases and J by 4 bases. This CDR3 is built from 13 residues. In DNA, the CDR3 is TGCAGCGTCCGGACAGGGCTGGGAGAGACCCAGTACTTC. Translation: CSVRTGLGETQYF.

The genes are TRBV24-1 and TRBJ2-7, with a weak D call TRBD1 (5 bases). The CDR3 length is 14 residues. Germline assignment: CDR1 KGHDR and CDR2 SFDVKD. The V and J ends lost 1 base and 9 bases respectively, with 15 bases between them. The DNA of the CDR3 is TGTGCCACCAGTGATTTATTCCGACAGCGCGGGCAGTACTTC. Amino acids: CATSDLFRQRGQYF.

V is TRBV2 and J is TRBJ2-3; the D is unclear. The CDR3 is 10 residues long. Germline CDR1 and CDR2: SNHLY and FYNNEI. V lost 8 bases and J lost 5, with 5 bases in between. The CDR3: CASVQDTQYF. The DNA of the CDR3 is TGTGCCAGCGTCCAAGATACGCAGTATTTT.

The gene calls are TRBV27 and TRBJ1-2; TRBD1 aligns across 7 bases. J was trimmed by 5 bases and V by 3 bases; bases with no gene match: 6. The CDR3 consists of 14 residues. The germline gives CDR1 MNHEY, CDR2 SMNVEV (reference sequence). The CDR3 nucleotides read TGTGCCAGCAGTTTGGGCAGGGGGTATTATGGCTACACCTTC. The encoded protein is CASSLGRGYYGYTF.

V and J are TRBV29-1 and TRBJ2-1; the match to TRBD1 covers 9 bases. The CDR3 loop spans 12 amino acids. The germline gives CDR1 SQVTM, CDR2 ANQGSEA. After removal of 5 bases from V and 7 bases from J, the junction contained 3 bases not matched to a gene. The CDR3 DNA is TGCAGCGTTCCGGGACAGGGAAATGAGCAGTTCTTC. This encodes CSVPGQGNEQFF.

CDR3 nucleotides: TGTGCCAGCAGCTTAGGACCTCGCCGCGGGGCCCAGCATTTT. Residues: CASSLGPRRGAQHF. The chain is built from TRBV5-8 and TRBJ1-5, with D unclear. V was shortened by 2 bases and J by 11 bases, with 17 bases between the two germline ends. Per the germline V gene, CDR1 is SGHTS and CDR2 is YDEGEE. The CDR3 length is 14 residues.

The chain recombines TRBV7-9 with TRBJ1-2; D is unclear. The germline gives CDR1 SEHNR, CDR2 FQNEAQ (reference sequence). The CDR3 covers 12 residues. V was pared by 3 bases and J by 8 bases, with 10 bases between. The DNA of the CDR3 is TGTGCCAGCAGCTTCGGGGTACGAGGCTACACCTTC. Protein: CASSFGVRGYTF.

J is TRBJ2-5 and V is TRBV5-1, with D uncertain. The CDR3 contains 14 residues. Germline V lookup: CDR1 SGHRS, CDR2 YFSETQ. Between the trimmed V and J ends, which lost 5 bases and 5 bases, there was a span of 16 bases. The CDR3 is CASREEPERETQYF. The CDR3 bases are TGCGCCAGCAGAGAGGAGCCGGAGAGGGAGACCCAGTACTTC.

A remark on this clone: Relative to the germline gene, one junction end is altered; a read error may explain this. The V gene is TRBV3-1 (or the pseudogene TRBV3-2), the J gene TRBJ1-2; D perhaps matches TRBD1 (5 bases). CDR1 LGHDT and CDR2 YNNKEL come from the germline V gene (reference sequence). This CDR3 has 12 residues. CDR3 DNA sequence: TGTGCCAGCAGAAGAAACCCGGACAAGGCCTTATTC. It encodes CASRRNPDKALF.

The genes are TRBV5-6 and TRBJ1-2; the D gene is possibly TRBD1 (6 bases). Trimming stripped 4 bases from V and 4 bases from J, with 11 bases between. This CDR3 is 13 amino acids long. CDR1 and CDR2 (germline): SGHDT, YYEEEE. The CDR3 DNA sequence: TGTGCCAGCAGCCCTACAGGGTTCTATGGCTACACCTTC. Translated: CASSPTGFYGYTF.

The rearrangement uses TRBV28 and TRBJ1-2; D unresolved. This CDR3 has 16 amino acids. Germline V gene lookup returns CDR1 MDHEN and CDR2 SYDVKM. The ends were cut back, 5 bases at V and 6 bases at J, with 22 bases in the middle. CDR3: CASSPPEANDLHGYTF. In nucleotides, the CDR3 is TGTGCCAGCAGTCCTCCGGAGGCAAATGACTTACATGGCTACACCTTC.

The chain uses TRBV3-1 (or the pseudogene TRBV3-2) and TRBJ2-3, with 14 nucleotides matching TRBD2. The CDR3 runs to 20 residues. The J segment lost 1 base and the V segment lost 0 bases, leaving 9 bases of the junction unmatched. The germline CDR1 and CDR2 sequences are LGHDT and YNNKEL (reference sequence). CDR3 sequence reads: CASSQDFRTSGRLRTDTQYF. Here the CDR3 DNA reads TGTGCCAGCAGCCAAGATTTCAGGACTAGCGGGAGGCTTCGCACAGATACGCAGTATTTT.

V and J are TRBV4-1 and TRBJ2-5; the D gene is possibly TRBD2 (5 bases). From germline, CDR1 is MGHRA and CDR2 YSYEKL. Trimming left V 4 bases short and J 2 bases short, with 8 bases between. The CDR3 is 13 amino acids. The CDR3: CASSRGPQETQYF. The CDR3 DNA sequence: TGCGCCAGCAGCCGAGGGCCACAAGAGACCCAGTACTTC.

The J gene is TRBJ1-2, the V gene TRBV28; D is perhaps TRBD1 (5 bases). Germline values: CDR1 MDHEN, CDR2 SYDVKM. This CDR3 contains 14 residues. Trimming removed 8 bases at V and 6 bases at J, with 19 bases between. The CDR3 spells CASFALGGMDGYTF. In DNA, the CDR3 is TGTGCCAGCTTTGCCTTGGGGGGGATGGATGGCTACACCTTC.

The chain recombines TRBV4-1 with TRBJ1-2; D is possibly TRBD1 (5 bases). The CDR3 has 15 residues. Trimming cost V 0 bases and J 3 bases, with 11 bases left between them. Germline loops: CDR1 MGHRA, CDR2 YSYEKL. The CDR3, as DNA: TGCGCCAGCAGCCAAGATCACGGGGGTTACTATGGCTACACCTTC. Amino acid sequence: CASSQDHGGYYGYTF.

Only one count was recorded for this clone. The genes are TRBV7-3 and TRBJ2-7, with 12 bases identical to TRBD1. Germline values: CDR1 SGHTA, CDR2 FQGTGA. This CDR3 region has 14 residues. J gave up 5 bases and V 5 bases, and 4 bases lay outside the gene matches. CDR3 sequence: CASSGTGGADEQYF. CDR3 nucleotide sequence: TGTGCCAGCAGCGGGACAGGGGGCGCAGACGAGCAGTACTTC.

The chain links TRBV9 to TRBJ1-2; 10 positions agree with TRBD1. J lost 4 bases, V lost 3 bases, and 12 bases had no gene match. The germline V gene has CDR1 SGDLS and CDR2 YYNGEE. There are 17 residues in the CDR3. The DNA for the CDR3 is TGTGCCAGCAGCGGTGCTCCTGACAGGGGGCTGGGCTATGGCTACACCTTC. The encoded protein is CASSGAPDRGLGYGYTF.

The chain combines TRBV4-3 with TRBJ2-2; D is perhaps TRBD1 (5 bases). Trimming stripped 0 bases from V and 5 bases from J, with 13 bases between. The germline V gene encodes CDR1 LGHNA and CDR2 YSLEER. CDR3 length: 16 residues. The CDR3, as DNA: TGCGCCAGCAGCCAAGATTGGGGCGCCAGAACCGGGGAGCTGTTTTTT. Residues: CASSQDWGARTGELFF.

The rearrangement joins TRBV7-6 to TRBJ2-2; TRBD2 matches at 11 bases. V dropped 2 bases and J dropped 5; count of bases not matched to a gene: 16. The CDR3 consists of 20 residues. From germline, CDR1 is SGHVS and CDR2 FNYEAQ. CDR3 protein: CASSLLTSGAHPTRTGELFF. The CDR3 DNA follows: TGTGCCAGCAGCTTACTGACTAGCGGGGCACACCCCACCAGAACCGGGGAGCTGTTTTTT.